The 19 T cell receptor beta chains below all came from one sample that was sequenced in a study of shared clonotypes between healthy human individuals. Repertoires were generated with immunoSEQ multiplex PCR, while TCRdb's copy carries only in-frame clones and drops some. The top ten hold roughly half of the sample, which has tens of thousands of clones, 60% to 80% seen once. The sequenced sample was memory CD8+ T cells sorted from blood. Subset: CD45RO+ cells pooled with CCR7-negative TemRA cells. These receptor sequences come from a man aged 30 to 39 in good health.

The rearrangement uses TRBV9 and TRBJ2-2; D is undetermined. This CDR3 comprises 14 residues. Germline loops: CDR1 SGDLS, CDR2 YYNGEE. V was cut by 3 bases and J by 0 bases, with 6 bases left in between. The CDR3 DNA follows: TGTGCCAGCAGCGGAAAAACGAACACCGGGGAGCTGTTTTTT. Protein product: CASSGKTNTGELFF.

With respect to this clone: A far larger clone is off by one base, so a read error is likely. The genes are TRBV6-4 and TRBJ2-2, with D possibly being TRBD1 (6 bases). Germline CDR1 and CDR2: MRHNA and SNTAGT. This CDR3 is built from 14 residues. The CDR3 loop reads CAGSDGTNTGELFF. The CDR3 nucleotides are TGTGCCGGCAGTGACGGGACAAACACCGGGGAGCTGTTTTTT.

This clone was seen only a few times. In nucleotides, the CDR3 is TGTGCCAGCAGGGCAACTAGCGGGAGAGGTAATGAGCAGTTCTTC. Its protein is CASRATSGRGNEQFF. The genes are TRBV5-5 and TRBJ2-1, with TRBD2 identical over 11 bases. V shed 5 bases and J 7 bases; nucleotides not matched to a gene: 8. Germline CDR1 reads SGHKS; CDR2 reads YYEKEE (reference sequence). CDR3 length: 15 amino acids.

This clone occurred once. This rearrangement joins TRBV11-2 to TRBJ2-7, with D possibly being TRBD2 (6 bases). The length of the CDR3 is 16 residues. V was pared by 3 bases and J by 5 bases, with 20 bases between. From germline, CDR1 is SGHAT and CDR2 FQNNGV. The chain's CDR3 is CASSFPPGQDYHEQYF. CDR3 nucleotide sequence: TGTGCCAGCAGCTTCCCTCCGGGGCAGGACTATCACGAGCAGTACTTC.

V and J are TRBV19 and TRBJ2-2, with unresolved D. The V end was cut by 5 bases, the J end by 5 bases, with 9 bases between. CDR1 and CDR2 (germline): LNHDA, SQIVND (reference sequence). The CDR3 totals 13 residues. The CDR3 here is CASSWGFTGELFF. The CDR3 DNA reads TGTGCCAGTAGTTGGGGTTTTACCGGGGAGCTGTTTTTT.

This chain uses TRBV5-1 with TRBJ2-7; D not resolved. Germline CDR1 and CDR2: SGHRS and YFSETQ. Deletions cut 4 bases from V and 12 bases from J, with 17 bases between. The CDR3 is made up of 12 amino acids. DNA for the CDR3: TGCGCCAGCAGCCAGCCCGGGTTAGGTCTGTACTTC. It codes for CASSQPGLGLYF. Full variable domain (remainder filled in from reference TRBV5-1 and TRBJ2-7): KAGVTQTPRYLIKTRGQQVTLSCSPISGHRSVSWYQQTPGQGLQFLFEYFSETQRNKGNFPGRFSGRQFSNSRSEMNVSTLELGDSALYLCASSQPGLGLYFGPGTRLTVT.

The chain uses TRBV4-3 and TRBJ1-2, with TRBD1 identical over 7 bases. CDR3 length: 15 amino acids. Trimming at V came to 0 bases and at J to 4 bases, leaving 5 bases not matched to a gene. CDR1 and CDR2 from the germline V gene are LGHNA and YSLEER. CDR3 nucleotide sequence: TGCGCCAGCAGCCAAGATGCCCAGGGGGGCTATGGCTACACCTTC. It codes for CASSQDAQGGYGYTF.

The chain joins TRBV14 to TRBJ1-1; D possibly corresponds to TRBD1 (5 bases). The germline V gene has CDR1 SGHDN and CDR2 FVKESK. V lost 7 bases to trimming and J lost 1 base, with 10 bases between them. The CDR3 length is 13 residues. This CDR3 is CASTQGRNTEAFF. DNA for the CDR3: TGTGCCAGCACCCAGGGAAGGAACACTGAAGCTTTCTTT.

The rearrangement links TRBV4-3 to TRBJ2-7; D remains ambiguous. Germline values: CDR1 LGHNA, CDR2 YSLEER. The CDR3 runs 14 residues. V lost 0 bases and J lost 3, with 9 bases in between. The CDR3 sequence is CASSQDLELYEQYF. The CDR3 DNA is TGCGCCAGCAGCCAAGATTTGGAACTCTACGAGCAGTACTTC.

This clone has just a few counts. As DNA, the CDR3 is TGCGCCGGAACAAATGTAGCGGGACTAAACAATGAGCAGTTCTTC. This translates into CAGTNVAGLNNEQFF. The V call is TRBV10-2, the J call TRBJ2-1, with 8 bases that match TRBD2. V lost 11 bases, J lost 5 bases, and 14 bases stayed unmatched. This CDR3 spans 15 amino acids. Germline-derived CDR1 and CDR2 are WSHSY and SAAADI.

The CDR3 nucleotides read TGTGCCACAGTAGCGGGGGACTCCTACAATGAGCAGTTCTTC. Amino acids: CATVAGDSYNEQFF. The genes are TRBV6-5 and TRBJ2-1; TRBD2 agrees at 9 bases. The CDR3 loop spans 14 amino acids. Germline V gene lookup returns CDR1 MNHEY and CDR2 SVGAGI. After removal of 10 bases from V and 0 bases from J, the junction contained 4 bases not matched to a gene.

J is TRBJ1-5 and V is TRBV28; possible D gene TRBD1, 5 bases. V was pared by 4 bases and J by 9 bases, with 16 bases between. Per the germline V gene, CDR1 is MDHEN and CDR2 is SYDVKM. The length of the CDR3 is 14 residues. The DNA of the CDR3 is TGTGCCAGCAGTTCAAGACAGCTCTTTCGGCCCCAGCATTTT. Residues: CASSSRQLFRPQHF.

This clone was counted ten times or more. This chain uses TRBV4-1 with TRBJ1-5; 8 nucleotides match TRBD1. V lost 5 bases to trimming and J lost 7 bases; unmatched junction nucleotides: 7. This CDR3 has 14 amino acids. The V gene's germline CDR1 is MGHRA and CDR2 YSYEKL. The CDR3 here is CASSAPGGEQPQHF. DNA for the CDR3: TGCGCCAGCAGCGCCCCAGGGGGCGAACAGCCCCAGCATTTT.

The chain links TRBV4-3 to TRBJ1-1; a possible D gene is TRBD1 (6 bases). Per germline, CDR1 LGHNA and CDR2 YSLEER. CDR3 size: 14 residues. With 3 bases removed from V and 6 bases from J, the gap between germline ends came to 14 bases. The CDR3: CASSHRPGAPEAFF. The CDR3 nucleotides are TGCGCCAGCAGCCATCGTCCAGGGGCCCCTGAAGCTTTCTTT.

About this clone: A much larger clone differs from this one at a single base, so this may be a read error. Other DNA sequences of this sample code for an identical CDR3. CDR3 protein: CASSPTDYEQYF. CDR3 nucleotides: TGTGCCAGCAGCCCGACAGACTACGAGCAGTACTTC. The V call is TRBV28, the J call TRBJ2-7, with D possibly being TRBD1 (5 bases). The CDR3 has 12 amino acids. Germline V gene sequence: CDR1 MDHEN, CDR2 SYDVKM. The ends were cut back, 6 bases at V and 3 bases at J, with 9 bases in the middle.

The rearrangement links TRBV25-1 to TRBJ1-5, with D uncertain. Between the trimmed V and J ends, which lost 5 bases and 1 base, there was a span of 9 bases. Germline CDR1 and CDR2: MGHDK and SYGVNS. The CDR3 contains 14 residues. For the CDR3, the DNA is TGTGCCAGCAGTTATCCGGAGAGCAATCAGCCCCAGCATTTT. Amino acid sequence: CASSYPESNQPQHF. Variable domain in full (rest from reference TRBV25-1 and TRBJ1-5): EADIYQTPRYLVIGTGKKITLECSQTMGHDKMYWYQQDPGMELHLIHYSYGVNSTEKGDLSSESTVSRIRTEHFPLTLESARPSHTSQYLCASSYPESNQPQHFGDGTRLSIL.

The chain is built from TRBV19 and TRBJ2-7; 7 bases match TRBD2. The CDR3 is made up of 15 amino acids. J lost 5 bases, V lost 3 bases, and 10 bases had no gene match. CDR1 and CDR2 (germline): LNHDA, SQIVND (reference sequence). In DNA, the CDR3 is TGTGCCAGTAGTATCGGGGCGGGAGTGAGTGACGAGCAGTACTTC. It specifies CASSIGAGVSDEQYF.

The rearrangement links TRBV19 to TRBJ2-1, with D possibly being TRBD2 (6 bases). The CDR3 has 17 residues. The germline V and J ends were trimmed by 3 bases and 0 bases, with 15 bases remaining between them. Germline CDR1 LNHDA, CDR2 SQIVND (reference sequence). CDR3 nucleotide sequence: TGTGCCAGTAGTATGATTTTTGCGGGGAGCTCCTACAATGAGCAGTTCTTC. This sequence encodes CASSMIFAGSSYNEQFF.

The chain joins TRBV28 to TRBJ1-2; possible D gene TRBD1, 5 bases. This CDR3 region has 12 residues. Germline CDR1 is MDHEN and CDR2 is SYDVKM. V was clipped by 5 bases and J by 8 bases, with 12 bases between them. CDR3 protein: CASSTGREGYTF. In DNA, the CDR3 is TGTGCCAGCAGTACTGGCAGGGAAGGCTACACCTTC.